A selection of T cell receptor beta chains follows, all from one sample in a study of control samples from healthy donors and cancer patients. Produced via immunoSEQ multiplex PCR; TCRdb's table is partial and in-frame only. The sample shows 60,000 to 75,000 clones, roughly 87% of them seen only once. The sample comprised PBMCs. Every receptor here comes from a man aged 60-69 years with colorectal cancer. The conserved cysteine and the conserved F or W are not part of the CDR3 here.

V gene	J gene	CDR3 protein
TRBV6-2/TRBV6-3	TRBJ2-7	ASSHPTEQY
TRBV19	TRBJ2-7	ATSPRHGYEQY
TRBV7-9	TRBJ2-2	ASSSRKGSYRMTGELF
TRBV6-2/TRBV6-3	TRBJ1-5	ASSRPTGAGQPQH
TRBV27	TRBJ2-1	ASSSTEYNEQF
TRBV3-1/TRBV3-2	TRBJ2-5	ASSPGLEETQY
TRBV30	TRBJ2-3	AWSVGGRGGTDTQY
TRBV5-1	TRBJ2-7	ASSPRDQAYEQY
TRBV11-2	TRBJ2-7	ASSLDARGGQY
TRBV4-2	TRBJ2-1	ASSLWEDRGNEQF
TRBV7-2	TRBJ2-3	ASSPGTGAPSTDTQY
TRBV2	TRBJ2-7	ASSDPVRSGSYEQY
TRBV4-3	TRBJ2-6	ASSQNSGQGQTGANVLT
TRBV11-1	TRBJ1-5	ASSSGQGSNQPQH
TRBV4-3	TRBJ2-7	ASSQEFGGSYEQY
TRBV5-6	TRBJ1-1	ASSRGAGDTEAF
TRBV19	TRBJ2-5	ASSFGPQETQY
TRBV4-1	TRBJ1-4	ASSQARGYEKLF
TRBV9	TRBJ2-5	ASSVPGETQY
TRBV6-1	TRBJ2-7	ASSEEGSYEQY
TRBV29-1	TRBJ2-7	SVESWTGGHEQY
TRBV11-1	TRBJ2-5	ASSLGGARETQY
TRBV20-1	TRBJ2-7	SALDAYEQY
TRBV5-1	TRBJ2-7	ASSLGTGGNEQY
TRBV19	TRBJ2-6	ASSANRSPPTGANVLT
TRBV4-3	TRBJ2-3	ASSQQDGGLYTQY
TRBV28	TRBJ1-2	ASSLVGPSYGYT
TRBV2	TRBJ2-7	ASSELRVSYEQY
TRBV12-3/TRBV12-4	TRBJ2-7	ATKTGALGEQY
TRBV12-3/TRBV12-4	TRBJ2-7	ASRPGQGNEQY
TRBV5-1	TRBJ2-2	ASSSRGSEGTGELF
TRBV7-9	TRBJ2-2	ASSLGPELF